The 10 T cell receptor beta chains listed next were all sequenced from one sample in a study of blood T cells in healthy people across ages. Through a sample-barcoded 5' primer and a J-beta primer mix, a second PCR was run for roughly 7 to 12 cycles. TCRdb fed the 5' RACE reads into MiXCR, producing one record per CDR3 protein. The table records approximately 1.5 million distinct CDR3 sequences, 35% to 45% of them present only once. The sample was blood. Receptors were obtained from a woman between 18 and 29 years old in good health.

The count of this clonotype is one. This chain links TRBV2 with TRBJ2-3; D unclear. CDR3 length: 14 amino acids. Germline assignment: CDR1 SNHLY and CDR2 FYNNEI. The V end was cut by 6 bases, the J end by 7 bases, with 17 bases between. The CDR3 is CASSTKTRSNTQYF. The CDR3 region has the DNA TGTGCCAGCAGCACAAAGACGAGATCCAATACGCAGTATTTT. Complete variable domain (other parts from reference TRBV2 and TRBJ2-3): EPEVTQTPSHQVTQMGQEVILRCVPISNHLYFYWYRQILGQKVEFLVSFYNNEISEKSEIFDDQFSVERPDGSNFTLKIRSTKLEDSAMYFCASSTKTRSNTQYFGPGTRLTVL.

The chain carries TRBV18 and TRBJ2-7; D ambiguous. This CDR3 comprises 13 residues. Between the trimmed V and J ends, which lost 3 bases and 2 bases, there was a span of 8 bases. CDR1 KGHSH and CDR2 LQKENI come from the germline V gene. The CDR3 DNA follows: TGTGCCAGCTCACCCGGTATAGCCTACGAGCAGTACTTC. Encoded protein: CASSPGIAYEQYF.

The chain uses TRBV20-1 and TRBJ2-3; perhaps TRBD1 as D (6 bases). The V end was cut by 0 bases, the J end by 0 bases, with 16 bases between. The germline CDR1 and CDR2 sequences are DFQATT and SNEGSKA (reference sequence). The CDR3 spans 17 residues. The CDR3 protein is CSARDGGQITSTDTQYF. CDR3 DNA sequence: TGCAGTGCTAGAGATGGGGGACAAATTACTAGCACAGATACGCAGTATTTT.

This clonotype was observed a few times. The rearrangement uses TRBV27 and TRBJ2-4; D is unresolved. With the DNA end fitting TRBJ2-7 better, the J assignment may be wrong. This CDR3 region has 13 residues. CDR1 and CDR2 from the germline V gene are MNHEY and SMNVEV (reference sequence). Here the CDR3 DNA reads TGTGCCAGCAGTACTCTAGAAAAGTACGAGCAGTACTTC. Its protein is CASSTLEKYEQYF.

V usage is TRBV24-1 and J usage is TRBJ2-1; possibly TRBD2 for D (6 bases). CDR1 and CDR2 from the germline V gene are KGHDR and SFDVKD. This CDR3 has 13 amino acids. Trimming removed 12 bases at V and 0 bases at J, with 11 bases between. CDR3 amino acids: CAAGGSSYNEQFF. Here the CDR3 DNA reads TGTGCCGCCGGGGGAAGCTCCTACAATGAGCAGTTCTTC.

The rearrangement links TRBV7-2 to TRBJ2-3, with 7 bases that match TRBD2. V gave up 1 base and J gave up 6 bases; unmatched junction bases: 10. The CDR3 sequence is 16 residues long. The germline CDR1 and CDR2 sequences are SGHTA and FQGNSA. The CDR3: CASSLVNGGRTDTQYF. CDR3 sequence (DNA): TGTGCCAGCAGCTTAGTCAATGGCGGGAGAACTGATACGCAGTATTTT.

This clonotype showed up just a few times. The chain links TRBV14 to TRBJ1-2, with a possible D match to TRBD1 (6 bases). This CDR3 spans 13 amino acids. From germline, CDR1 is SGHDN and CDR2 FVKESK. V shed 1 base and J shed 7 bases, with 10 bases lying between them. The DNA for the CDR3 is TGTGCCAGCAGCCAAGGTGAAGGGGGTGGCTACACCTTC. Translating gives CASSQGEGGGYTF.

J is TRBJ2-7 and V is TRBV6-5; D is perhaps TRBD1 (6 bases). CDR3 length: 12 amino acids. The germline V and J ends were trimmed by 6 bases and 10 bases, with 16 bases remaining between them. Germline loops: CDR1 MNHEY, CDR2 SVGAGI. The CDR3 DNA is TGTGCCAGCAGCTCCTTAGGGGGAGCTCAGTACTTC. Its protein product is CASSSLGGAQYF.

The chain links TRBV5-1 to TRBJ2-5, with 8 bases identical to TRBD1. Trimming took 0 bases from V and 5 from J; bases not matched to a gene: 9. CDR1 is SGHRS, CDR2 YFSETQ, per germline. This CDR3 is built from 16 residues. The CDR3 reads CASSLVRDRSLETQYF. The CDR3 nucleotides read TGCGCCAGCAGCTTGGTCCGGGACAGGAGTTTGGAGACCCAGTACTTC.

The table lists this clonotype with a count of one. At one end the junction does not follow the germline gene, possibly because of a read error. The chain combines TRBV7-7 with TRBJ2-1; the match to TRBD2 covers 12 bases. Per the germline V gene, CDR1 is SSHAT and CDR2 is FNYEAQ (reference sequence). The CDR3 contains 16 residues. CDR3 amino acids: CASSLGTSGRRNEQFF. The CDR3 DNA is TGTGCTAGCAGCTTGGGTACTAGCGGGAGGCGGAATGAGCAGTTCTTC. Drawing the rest from reference TRBV7-7 and TRBJ2-1, the complete variable domain is GAGVSQSPRYKVTKRGQDVTLRCDPISSHATLYWYQQALGQGPEFLTYFNYEAQPDKSGLPSDRFSAERPEGSISTLTIQRTEQRDSAMYRCASSLGTSGRRNEQFFGPGTRLTVL.